A single T cell receptor (beta chain) is shown here with its context. The data stem from a study of OX40 agonist ivuxolimab in advanced cancers. Whole-study context: An agonistic human IgG2 monoclonal antibody against OX40 (CD134) was given.

Clones were sequenced by immunoSEQ multiplex PCR, and TCRdb holds only the in-frame ones, with some missing. The table records 63,000 or so clones, 65% to 85% of them present only once. Baseline was the first blood sampling point, followed by cycle 4 day 1 and cycle 7 day 1. The V and J ends lost 5 bases and 1 base respectively, with 16 bases between them. The CDR3 contains 16 residues. In germline, CDR1 is SGHAT, CDR2 FQNNGV. The sequencing used CD4+ or CD8+ T cells sorted from blood, collected in a trial of the OX40 agonist ivuxolimab. This sequence joins TRBV11-2 and TRBJ2-3; D is perhaps TRBD1 (6 bases). The receptor was isolated from an adult with an advanced solid tumor such as melanoma, head and neck, liver or kidney cancer. CDR3 protein: CASSATGRGGTDTQYF. The DNA for the CDR3 is TGTGCCAGCAGCGCGACCGGCAGGGGCGGCACAGATACGCAGTATTTT.